A selection of T cell receptor beta chains follows, all from one sample in a study of HIV-infected patients and healthy controls. Each CDR3 protein is one row after TCRdb ran MiXCR on the 5' RACE reads. The table lists some 19,000 distinct CDR3 sequences, around 17% of them singletons. The sample taken for sequencing was CD8+ T cells from blood. These receptors were obtained from a human donor in good health. CDR3s include the opening cysteine and the closing phenylalanine or tryptophan. D genes are given only for firm matches. Not all rows give a size; the values are once, few, many and, for expanded clones, a class.

TRBV10-3	-	TRBJ1-1	-	TGTGCCATCAGAGGGGCCTTGAACACTGAAGCTTTCTTT	CAIRGALNTEAFF
TRBV6-5	many	TRBJ1-5	-	TGTGCCAGCAGCTCTTGGGGGCAGCCCCAGCATTTT	CASSSWGQPQHF
TRBV6-1	many	TRBJ1-2	TRBD1	TGTGCCAGCAATCTACAGGGGGCAAATGGCTACACCTTC	CASNLQGANGYTF
TRBV12-3/TRBV12-4	many	TRBJ1-2	-	TGTGCCAGCAGTTGGGGCGGGGAGGGAGCTGGCTACACCTTC	CASSWGGEGAGYTF
TRBV12-3/TRBV12-4	few	TRBJ2-1	-	TGTGCCAGCAGCCCCCAACTGACAAGTTCCTACAATGAGCAGTTCTTC	CASSPQLTSSYNEQFF
TRBV28	-	TRBJ2-2	-	TGTGCCAGCAGTTTCAGTTTCGAAGGGTCCGGGGAGCTGTTTTTT	CASSFSFEGSGELFF
TRBV7-3	-	TRBJ2-3	TRBD2	TGTGCCAGCAGCTCCGGACTAGCGGGAGATGGGGATACGCAGTATTTT	CASSSGLAGDGDTQYF
TRBV7-9	many	TRBJ2-3	TRBD2	TGTGCCAGCAGCTTCCCCTTAGCGGGGAGCACAGATACGCAGTATTTT	CASSFPLAGSTDTQYF
TRBV4-2	many	TRBJ2-1	TRBD2	TGTGCCAGCAGCCACCTAAGCGGGGGGGCCTACAATGAGCAGTTCTTC	CASSHLSGGAYNEQFF
TRBV6-2/TRBV6-3	medium-sized	TRBJ2-3	-	TGTGCCAGCAGTTACTCTGGGGGGTCGGATACGCAGTATTTT	CASSYSGGSDTQYF
TRBV13	many	TRBJ2-1	-	TGTGCCAGCAGCGCCCGCGGATTTGGGTCCTACAATGAGCAGTTCTTC	CASSARGFGSYNEQFF
TRBV4-2	-	TRBJ2-1	TRBD2	TGTGCCAGCAGCCACGAACTAGCGGGGATGTACAATGAGCAGTTCTTC	CASSHELAGMYNEQFF